A selection of T cell receptor beta chains follows, all from one sample in a study of blood T cell repertoires in COVID-19. The method was immunoSEQ multiplex PCR; TCRdb's version includes in-frame clones alone and lacks a portion of them. The sample carries about 310,000 clones, 89% recorded once. The sample comprised PBMCs or T cells enriched from blood (not recorded which). These receptors all come from a woman aged 35 to 49 who had recovered from COVID-19. The CDR3 runs from the conserved cysteine through the conserved F or W. D genes are given only for firm matches. The size entry is marked missing in some rows and otherwise reads once, few, many or a size class.

D: TRBD1
V: TRBV5-1
size: -
J: TRBJ2-7
CDR3: CASSSPGQGADEQYF
DNA: TGCGCCAGCAGCTCCCCGGGACAGGGGGCCGACGAGCAGTACTTC

D: TRBD1
V: TRBV5-5
size: -
J: TRBJ1-1
CDR3: CASSLVEGQPLEAFF
DNA: TGTGCCAGCAGCTTGGTCGAGGGACAGCCGTTAGAAGCTTTCTTT

D: -
V: TRBV7-2
size: once
J: TRBJ2-1
CDR3: CASSLGSSGGRDEQFF
DNA: TGTGCCAGCAGCTTAGGTTCTTCGGGGGGCAGGGATGAGCAGTTCTTC

D: -
V: TRBV5-8
size: -
J: TRBJ1-5
CDR3: CASSRDMTSNQPQHF
DNA: TGTGCCAGCAGCCGGGACATGACTTCCAATCAGCCCCAGCATTTT

D: -
V: TRBV21-1
size: -
J: TRBJ2-1
CDR3: CASSKTGVNSPGQGAEYGVKRWFF
DNA: TGTGCCAGCAGCAAAACTGGGGTCAATAGTCCGGGACAGGGGGCTGAATACGGTGTTAAAAGATGGTTCTTC

D: TRBD1
V: TRBV11-2
size: -
J: TRBJ2-5
CDR3: CASSFPRDRGPETQYF
DNA: TGTGCCAGCAGCTTCCCCCGGGACAGGGGGCCGGAGACCCAGTACTTC

D: TRBD2
V: TRBV11-3
size: -
J: TRBJ2-3
CDR3: CASSLDAAGAIDTQYF
DNA: TGTGCCAGCAGCTTAGATGCAGCGGGAGCGATAGATACGCAGTATTTT

D: TRBD2
V: TRBV18
size: -
J: TRBJ2-3
CDR3: CASSPPGLAAATQYF
DNA: TGTGCCAGCTCACCACCTGGACTAGCGGCTGCTACGCAGTATTTT

D: TRBD1
V: TRBV7-9
size: -
J: TRBJ2-7
CDR3: CASRRDSLYEQYF
DNA: TGTGCCAGCAGACGGGACAGCCTCTACGAGCAGTACTTC

D: -
V: TRBV29-1
size: -
J: TRBJ1-1
CDR3: CSAPRGGNTEAFF
DNA: TGCAGCGCCCCCCGGGGGGGGAACACTGAAGCTTTCTTT

D: -
V: TRBV30
size: few
J: TRBJ2-1
CDR3: CAWRPVDEQFF
DNA: TGTGCCTGGAGACCCGTAGATGAGCAGTTCTTC

D: -
V: TRBV13
size: -
J: TRBJ1-2
CDR3: CASTLLVGLRRYTF
DNA: TGTGCCAGCACCCTATTGGTGGGCCTTCGGCGCTACACCTTC

D: -
V: TRBV14
size: -
J: TRBJ2-1
CDR3: CASSLNLQGTQFF
DNA: TGTGCCAGCAGCCTAAATCTCCAGGGGACCCAGTTCTTC

D: -
V: TRBV10-3
size: -
J: TRBJ1-3
CDR3: CAIRDSYISGNTIYF
DNA: TGTGCCATCAGGGACAGTTATATCTCTGGAAACACCATATATTTT

D: -
V: TRBV29-1
size: -
J: TRBJ1-5
CDR3: CSVGLGGNQPQHF
DNA: TGCAGCGTTGGATTAGGGGGCAATCAGCCCCAGCATTTT

D: TRBD1
V: TRBV7-2
size: once
J: TRBJ1-2
CDR3: CASSLESFTGGPGPAGYTF
DNA: TGTGCCAGCAGCTTAGAATCCTTCACAGGGGGGCCAGGTCCGGCCGGCTACACCTTC

D: TRBD1
V: TRBV27
size: -
J: TRBJ1-2
CDR3: CASSPWDRGRSGYTF
DNA: TGTGCCAGCAGTCCGTGGGACAGGGGCCGGAGTGGCTACACCTTC

D: TRBD2
V: TRBV18
size: -
J: TRBJ2-3
CDR3: CASSPRLAGDQGDTQYF
DNA: TGTGCCAGCTCACCACGACTAGCGGGAGACCAGGGAGATACGCAGTATTTT

D: -
V: TRBV7-8
size: -
J: TRBJ2-3
CDR3: CASSPSTDTQYF
DNA: TGTGCCAGCAGCCCAAGCACAGATACGCAGTATTTT

D: TRBD2
V: TRBV9
size: -
J: TRBJ2-7
CDR3: CASSVVAGGPHEQYF
DNA: TGTGCCAGCAGCGTAGTAGCGGGAGGCCCCCACGAGCAGTACTTC

D: TRBD2
V: TRBV7-3
size: -
J: TRBJ2-1
CDR3: CASSPLAGAYNEQFF
DNA: TGTGCCAGCAGCCCGCTCGCGGGAGCTTACAATGAGCAGTTCTTC

D: -
V: TRBV16
size: -
J: TRBJ1-2
CDR3: CASSLRTGEGQGYTF
DNA: TGTGCCAGCAGCCTCCGGACGGGGGAAGGGCAAGGCTACACCTTC

D: -
V: TRBV11-3
size: few
J: TRBJ2-1
CDR3: CASRGYNEQFF
DNA: TGTGCCAGTCGGGGGTACAATGAGCAGTTCTTC

D: TRBD2
V: TRBV23-1
size: -
J: TRBJ2-5
CDR3: CASSHSREGKPETQYF
DNA: TGCGCCAGCAGTCACTCCAGGGAGGGGAAGCCGGAGACCCAGTACTTC

D: -
V: TRBV11-2
size: -
J: TRBJ1-1
CDR3: CASSLDMRGKAFF
DNA: TGTGCCAGCAGCTTAGATATGAGGGGGAAGGCTTTCTTT

D: -
V: TRBV7-8
size: -
J: TRBJ1-1
CDR3: CASSPRQTFEAFF
DNA: TGTGCCAGCAGCCCACGACAGACGTTTGAAGCTTTCTTT

D: -
V: TRBV12-5
size: -
J: TRBJ2-7
CDR3: CASGFEASYEQYF
DNA: TGTGCTAGTGGTTTCGAGGCCTCCTACGAGCAGTACTTC

D: -
V: TRBV30
size: -
J: TRBJ1-6
CDR3: CAWSGNLNSPLHF
DNA: TGTGCCTGGAGTGGTAATCTTAATTCACCCCTCCACTTT

D: -
V: TRBV7-3
size: -
J: TRBJ2-2
CDR3: CASSDAVDTGELFF
DNA: TGTGCCAGCAGCGACGCGGTGGACACCGGGGAGCTGTTTTTT

D: -
V: TRBV19
size: -
J: TRBJ1-5
CDR3: CASSRQVVNGQPQHF
DNA: TGTGCCAGTAGTCGGCAGGTGGTGAACGGTCAGCCCCAGCATTTT

D: -
V: TRBV6-2/TRBV6-3
size: -
J: TRBJ2-7
CDR3: CASSYGATYEQYF
DNA: TGTGCCAGCAGTTACGGGGCGACCTACGAGCAGTACTTC

D: TRBD1
V: TRBV30
size: -
J: TRBJ1-6
CDR3: CAWSLTGTNSPLHF
DNA: TGTGCCTGGAGTCTGACAGGGACGAATTCACCCCTCCACTTT

D: -
V: TRBV5-1
size: -
J: TRBJ1-1
CDR3: CVRLGVMNTEAFF
DNA: TGCGTAAGGCTTGGAGTAATGAACACTGAAGCTTTCTTT

D: TRBD1
V: TRBV11-3
size: -
J: TRBJ1-4
CDR3: CASSSSGGLEKLFF
DNA: TGTGCCAGCAGCTCTTCAGGGGGCCTGGAAAAACTGTTTTTT

D: TRBD2
V: TRBV5-1
size: -
J: TRBJ2-5
CDR3: CASSSPSGVQETQYF
DNA: TGCGCCAGCAGCTCGCCTAGCGGGGTTCAAGAGACCCAGTACTTC

D: TRBD2
V: TRBV27
size: -
J: TRBJ2-2
CDR3: CASSLSLAGSTGELFF
DNA: TGTGCCAGCAGTTTATCCCTAGCGGGGAGCACCGGGGAGCTGTTTTTT

D: -
V: TRBV11-3
size: -
J: TRBJ2-5
CDR3: CASSLASLNQETQYF
DNA: TGTGCCAGCAGCTTAGCTAGTCTTAACCAAGAGACCCAGTACTTC

D: TRBD1
V: TRBV7-6
size: -
J: TRBJ1-6
CDR3: CASSRQGVNNSPLHF
DNA: TGTGCCAGCAGCAGACAGGGGGTTAATAATTCACCCCTCCACTTT

D: TRBD1
V: TRBV3-1/TRBV3-2
size: once
J: TRBJ2-6
CDR3: CASSRDSSGANVLTF
DNA: TGTGCCAGCAGCCGGGACAGCTCTGGGGCCAACGTCCTGACTTTC

D: TRBD1
V: TRBV3-1/TRBV3-2
size: -
J: TRBJ1-4
CDR3: CASSQPTGVGGATNEKLFF
DNA: TGTGCCAGCAGCCAGCCGACAGGGGTGGGGGGGGCAACTAATGAAAAACTGTTTTTT

D: TRBD1
V: TRBV27
size: many
J: TRBJ2-1
CDR3: CASSLRPPGQVLEQFF
DNA: TGTGCCAGCAGTTTACGCCCACCGGGACAGGTGCTTGAGCAGTTCTTC

D: TRBD1
V: TRBV7-9
size: once
J: TRBJ2-1
CDR3: CASSPRGPYNEQFF
DNA: TGTGCCAGCAGCCCCAGGGGGCCATACAATGAGCAGTTCTTC

D: -
V: TRBV12-3/TRBV12-4
size: -
J: TRBJ1-6
CDR3: CASSFGEDSPLHF
DNA: TGTGCCAGCAGTTTCGGGGAGGATTCACCCCTCCACTTT

D: TRBD2
V: TRBV5-5
size: -
J: TRBJ2-1
CDR3: CASSPGLAGDYNEQFF
DNA: TGTGCCAGCAGTCCAGGACTAGCGGGTGACTACAATGAGCAGTTCTTC

D: -
V: TRBV4-2
size: -
J: TRBJ1-1
CDR3: CASSQDDGTGSEAFF
DNA: TGTGCCAGCAGCCAAGATGACGGGACTGGGTCTGAAGCTTTCTTT

D: TRBD1
V: TRBV27
size: -
J: TRBJ2-1
CDR3: CASTPGQTKGNEQFF
DNA: TGTGCCAGCACCCCGGGACAGACAAAGGGCAATGAGCAGTTCTTC

D: TRBD2
V: TRBV15
size: -
J: TRBJ2-3
CDR3: CATSTGLAGNTDTQYF
DNA: TGTGCCACCAGCACGGGACTAGCGGGAAATACAGATACGCAGTATTTT

D: -
V: TRBV7-2
size: -
J: TRBJ1-4
CDR3: CASSGDRREKLFF
DNA: TGTGCCAGCAGCGGAGACAGGAGGGAAAAACTGTTTTTT

D: -
V: TRBV11-3
size: -
J: TRBJ1-1
CDR3: CASSYQGRGNTEAFF
DNA: TGTGCCAGCAGCTATCAGGGAAGGGGAAACACTGAAGCTTTCTTT

D: -
V: TRBV28
size: -
J: TRBJ1-6
CDR3: CASSFGDSYNSPLHF
DNA: TGTGCCAGCAGTTTTGGTGACAGTTATAATTCACCCCTCCACTTT

D: TRBD1
V: TRBV15
size: -
J: TRBJ1-2
CDR3: CATSRDRGDRGYGYTF
DNA: TGTGCCACCAGCAGAGATCGGGGCGACAGGGGGTATGGCTACACCTTC